These 30 T cell receptor beta chains were all obtained from the same sample, sequenced in a study of T cell responses to AZD1222 COVID-19 vaccine. Generated by immunoSEQ multiplex PCR, the TCRdb table keeps only in-frame clones and is missing some. The repertoire holds over 110,000 clones, with around 87% as singletons. The source material was peripheral blood, sampled on day 0 of AZD1222 vaccination. The source is an adult in good health.

This chain joins TRBV10-1 and TRBJ1-1; D gene uncertain. The CDR3 spans 12 residues. CDR1 WNHNN and CDR2 SYGVQD come from the germline V gene (reference sequence). The germline V and J ends were trimmed by 3 bases and 4 bases, with 6 bases remaining between them. CDR3 protein: CASSDKGTEAFF. The CDR3 DNA follows: TGCGCCAGCAGTGATAAGGGCACTGAAGCTTTCTTT.

This chain links TRBV19 with TRBJ2-1, with no clear D. Deletions cut 5 bases from V and 0 bases from J, with 11 bases between. This CDR3 comprises 15 residues. Germline V gene lookup returns CDR1 LNHDA and CDR2 SQIVND (reference sequence). The CDR3: CASSSHSGSYNEQFF. CDR3 bases: TGTGCCAGTAGTTCGCACTCGGGCTCCTACAATGAGCAGTTCTTC.

The V call is TRBV18, the J call TRBJ1-4; D may be TRBD1 (6 bases). V lost 8 bases and J lost 4, with 11 bases in between. Germline CDR1 and CDR2: KGHSH and LQKENI. CDR3 length: 13 amino acids. The CDR3 region has the DNA TGTGCCAGCCAAGGGGGAAATAATGAAAAACTGTTTTTT. Its protein is CASQGGNNEKLFF.

The CDR3 sequence: CASSPANTEAFF. The CDR3 nucleotides read TGTGCCAGCAGCCCGGCTAACACTGAAGCTTTCTTT. The chain employs TRBV9 and TRBJ1-1; D not resolved. The CDR3 covers 12 residues. V was pared by 4 bases and J by 2 bases, with 6 bases between. The germline V gene has CDR1 SGDLS and CDR2 YYNGEE.

The chain links TRBV4-2 to TRBJ2-1; unclear D gene. V dropped 4 bases and J dropped 4 bases, with 8 bases sitting between them. The V gene's germline CDR1 is LGHNA and CDR2 YNFKEQ. The CDR3 loop spans 13 amino acids. CDR3 sequence (DNA): TGTGCCAGCAGCCCCCCTACGTACAATGAGCAGTTCTTC. Protein: CASSPPTYNEQFF.

V usage is TRBV6-1 and J usage is TRBJ1-1, with D uncertain. Germline values: CDR1 MNHNS, CDR2 SASEGT. The germline V and J ends were trimmed by 2 bases and 0 bases, with 4 bases remaining between them. CDR3 length: 13 residues. The CDR3 here is CASSERLNTEAFF. The CDR3, as DNA: TGTGCCAGCAGTGAACGGTTGAACACTGAAGCTTTCTTT.

The gene calls are TRBV28 and TRBJ1-1; no reliable D call. The CDR3 is 13 amino acids. With 1 base removed from V and 1 base from J, the gap between germline ends came to 4 bases. Germline V CDR1 and CDR2: MDHEN, SYDVKM. CDR3 sequence: CASSLSTNTEAFF. The CDR3 region has the DNA TGTGCCAGCAGTTTATCAACGAACACTGAAGCTTTCTTT. The full variable domain, its missing parts supplied by reference TRBV28 and TRBJ1-1, is DVKVTQSSRYLVKRTGEKVFLECVQDMDHENMFWYRQDPGLGLRLIYFSYDVKMKEKGDIPEGYSVSREKKERFSLILESASTNQTSMYLCASSLSTNTEAFFGQGTRLTVV.

This sequence joins TRBV27 and TRBJ1-2; possibly TRBD1 for D (6 bases). Between the trimmed V and J ends, which lost 3 bases and 3 bases, there was a span of 11 bases. There are 14 residues in the CDR3. CDR1 is MNHEY and CDR2 is SMNVEV in the germline V gene (reference sequence). CDR3 DNA: TGTGCCAGCAGTTTGACAGGCTCACACTATGGCTACACCTTC. Translation: CASSLTGSHYGYTF.

The chain couples TRBV12-3 or TRBV12-4 to TRBJ1-1; D unclear. Between the trimmed V and J ends, which lost 9 bases and 6 bases, there was a span of 17 bases. CDR3 length: 13 amino acids. CDR3 nucleotides: TGTGCCAGTGTTGAAGACGGAGGCCCTGAAGCTTTCTTT. Residues: CASVEDGGPEAFF.

The gene calls are TRBV5-5 and TRBJ2-7, with a possible D match to TRBD2 (6 bases). This CDR3 is 14 amino acids long. V was cut by 3 bases and J by 2 bases, with 12 bases left in between. The germline CDR1 and CDR2 sequences are SGHKS and YYEKEE (reference sequence). For the CDR3, the DNA is TGTGCCAGCAGCTCCGGGACTCTCACCTACGAGCAGTACTTC. It translates to CASSSGTLTYEQYF.

This clone was counted once. V is TRBV10-3 and J is TRBJ1-6; D not certain. V was clipped by 6 bases and J by 8 bases, with 11 bases between them. The CDR3 has 13 amino acids. Per germline, CDR1 ENHRY and CDR2 SYGVKD. The CDR3 loop is CAISRGQDSPLHF. For the CDR3, the DNA is TGTGCCATCAGCCGGGGTCAAGATTCACCCCTCCACTTT.

The J gene is TRBJ1-5, the V gene TRBV5-8, with D perhaps matching TRBD1 (6 bases). Germline CDR1 SGHTS, CDR2 YDEGEE. CDR3 length: 17 amino acids. Trimming stripped 2 bases from V and 1 base from J, with 16 bases between. CDR3 DNA: TGTGCCAGCAGCTTAAGGGCGGTTGGACAGAGCAATCAGCCCCAGCATTTT. Protein product: CASSLRAVGQSNQPQHF.

The chain recombines TRBV19 with TRBJ1-2, with D unresolved. The CDR3 loop spans 13 amino acids. The V and J ends lost 3 bases and 4 bases respectively, with 9 bases between them. The germline V gene has CDR1 LNHDA and CDR2 SQIVND (reference sequence). The CDR3 sequence: CASSMGPGYGYTF. CDR3 in DNA: TGTGCCAGTAGTATGGGCCCAGGCTATGGCTACACCTTC.

The chain uses TRBV11-2 and TRBJ1-6; tentative D call: TRBD1 (5 bases). Germline V lookup: CDR1 SGHAT, CDR2 FQNNGV. The CDR3 spans 13 residues. V lost 0 bases and J lost 18, with 15 bases in between. The CDR3 DNA follows: TGTGCCAGCAGCTTAGATCAGGGAGCAGGAACCCACTTT. Protein: CASSLDQGAGTHF.

V gene TRBV6-5 combines with J gene TRBJ2-7, with D hard to call. There are 14 residues in the CDR3. The germline V gene encodes CDR1 MNHEY and CDR2 SVGAGI. V was shortened by 5 bases and J by 2 bases, with 13 bases between the two germline ends. The CDR3 is CASSRRAFAYEQYF. In DNA form, the CDR3 reads TGTGCCAGCAGTCGCCGGGCCTTTGCCTACGAGCAGTACTTC.

V is TRBV18 and J is TRBJ1-3, with D possibly being TRBD1 (5 bases). V was clipped by 3 bases and J by 0 bases, with 15 bases between them. Germline loops: CDR1 KGHSH, CDR2 LQKENI. The CDR3 totals 17 residues. The CDR3 DNA reads as TGTGCCAGCTCACCGCTGGACACGGTCCACTCTGGAAACACCATATATTTT. The encoded protein is CASSPLDTVHSGNTIYF.

The rearrangement joins TRBV5-1 to TRBJ1-4; tentative D call: TRBD1 (5 bases). The CDR3 is 16 amino acids. V gave up 4 bases and J gave up 7 bases, with 20 bases separating them. Germline V gene sequence: CDR1 SGHRS, CDR2 YFSETQ. The CDR3 loop reads CASSEQAPQLGEKLFF. CDR3 DNA sequence: TGCGCCAGCAGCGAACAGGCTCCGCAACTTGGTGAAAAACTGTTTTTT. Full variable domain (outside the CDR3, taken from reference TRBV5-1 and TRBJ1-4): KAGVTQTPRYLIKTRGQQVTLSCSPISGHRSVSWYQQTPGQGLQFLFEYFSETQRNKGNFPGRFSGRQFSNSRSEMNVSTLELGDSALYLCASSEQAPQLGEKLFFGSGTQLSVL.

The chain has TRBV10-2 and TRBJ1-1; D remains ambiguous. Germline V gives CDR1 WSHSY, CDR2 SAAADI. The V end was cut by 8 bases, the J end by 11 bases, with 15 bases between. This CDR3 region has 11 residues. The CDR3 sequence: CASSENGDAFF. Written as DNA, the CDR3 is TGCGCCAGCTCTGAAAACGGTGATGCTTTCTTT.

The J gene is TRBJ2-1, the V gene TRBV7-6; 8 nucleotides line up with TRBD2. The trim removed 6 bases at V and 7 bases at J, leaving 8 bases unmatched. The germline V gene encodes CDR1 SGHVS and CDR2 FNYEAQ. The CDR3 has 14 residues. The CDR3 region has the DNA TGTGCCAGCAGTCCCGGGACTAGTAAAAATGAGCAGTTCTTC. It yields the protein CASSPGTSKNEQFF.

V is TRBV6-5 and J is TRBJ1-2; 8 bases map to TRBD1. The germline V gene encodes CDR1 MNHEY and CDR2 SVGAGI. The length of the CDR3 is 13 residues. The J segment lost 7 bases and the V segment lost 7 bases, leaving 8 bases of the junction unmatched. The CDR3 coding sequence is TGTGCCAGCATTTCCCAGGGGGCGCGTGGCTACACCTTC. Its protein product is CASISQGARGYTF.

The V and J genes are TRBV6-6 and TRBJ2-2, with 10 nucleotides matching TRBD1. The CDR3 has 19 residues. Unmatched junction bases numbered 21, after V lost 5 bases and J lost 9 bases. From germline, CDR1 is MNHNY and CDR2 SVGAGI (reference sequence). CDR3 nucleotide sequence: TGTGCCAGCAGTCCCTCCTATGAGGGACAGGGGAACTTGTCTTGGGAGCTGTTTTTT. Its protein product is CASSPSYEGQGNLSWELFF.

The chain links TRBV3-1 (or the pseudogene TRBV3-2) to TRBJ2-7; the D gene is possibly TRBD2 (6 bases). Looked up from germline, CDR1 is LGHDT and CDR2 is YNNKEL (reference sequence). Trimming took off 4 bases at V and 0 bases at J, with 13 bases between the two ends. The CDR3 runs 15 residues. This CDR3 is CASSPGGYSSYEQYF. CDR3 coding DNA: TGTGCCAGCAGCCCCGGGGGATATAGCTCCTACGAGCAGTACTTC.

This sequence joins TRBV30 and TRBJ1-6; D remains ambiguous. Per germline, CDR1 GTSNPN and CDR2 SVGIG (reference sequence). Trimming cost V 3 bases and J 9 bases, with 12 bases left between them. The CDR3 has 13 residues. CDR3 sequence: CAWRGRVSSPLHF. As DNA, the CDR3 is TGTGCCTGGAGGGGTAGGGTCAGTTCACCCCTCCACTTT. Looking up the rest from reference TRBV30 and TRBJ1-6 gives the full variable domain: SQTIHQWPATLVQPVGSPLSLECTVEGTSNPNLYWYRQAAGRGLQLLFYSVGIGQISSEVPQNLSASRPQDRQFILSSKKLLLSDSGFYLCAWRGRVSSPLHFGNGTRLTVT.

The chain is built from TRBV4-1 and TRBJ2-1; 9 bases line up with TRBD2. Germline assignment: CDR1 MGHRA and CDR2 YSYEKL. The CDR3 covers 19 residues. Unmatched junction bases numbered 19, after V lost 0 bases and J lost 10 bases. The CDR3 protein is CASSQEGRTYAASGIEQFF. CDR3 bases: TGCGCCAGCAGCCAAGAAGGTAGAACCTACGCCGCTAGCGGGATCGAGCAGTTCTTC.

The V gene is TRBV2, the J gene TRBJ2-1; tentative D call: TRBD1 (5 bases). CDR3 length: 16 amino acids. Looked up from germline, CDR1 is SNHLY and CDR2 is FYNNEI. The V gene lost 10 bases and the J gene lost 0 bases, with 19 bases spanning the gap. The CDR3, as DNA: TGTGCCACCGTAGGAAGGGGCAGAAGCTCCTACAATGAGCAGTTCTTC. Translating gives CATVGRGRSSYNEQFF. Full variable domain (remainder filled in from reference TRBV2 and TRBJ2-1): EPEVTQTPSHQVTQMGQEVILRCVPISNHLYFYWYRQILGQKVEFLVSFYNNEISEKSEIFDDQFSVERPDGSNFTLKIRSTKLEDSAMYFCATVGRGRSSYNEQFFGPGTRLTVL.

V usage is TRBV19 and J usage is TRBJ2-2; D might be TRBD1 or TRBD2, each matching 5 bases. The V end lost 5 bases, the J end lost 7 bases, and 11 bases lay between the germline ends. In germline, CDR1 is LNHDA, CDR2 SQIVND (reference sequence). The CDR3 spans 13 residues. The CDR3 here is CASSLTGGGELFF. CDR3 nucleotides: TGTGCCAGTAGTCTTACAGGAGGCGGGGAGCTGTTTTTT.

This clone was recorded once. The CDR3 loop is CASLGWDEQYF. In DNA, the CDR3 is TGTGCCAGCCTCGGCTGGGACGAGCAGTACTTC. The rearrangement uses TRBV28 and TRBJ2-7; D call uncertain. The V end lost 8 bases, the J end lost 5 bases, and 10 bases lay between the germline ends. Per germline, CDR1 MDHEN and CDR2 SYDVKM. This CDR3 spans 11 amino acids.

This chain uses TRBV2 with TRBJ1-5; tentative D call: TRBD1 (5 bases). The CDR3 contains 15 residues. Trimming removed 1 base at V and 3 bases at J, with 10 bases between. CDR1 is SNHLY, CDR2 FYNNEI, per germline. This CDR3 reads CASSEEGQDNQPQHF. For the CDR3, the DNA is TGTGCCAGCAGTGAAGAGGGGCAGGACAATCAGCCCCAGCATTTT.

The chain uses TRBV6-5 and TRBJ1-5; 7 nucleotides match TRBD1. The CDR3 extends over 15 amino acids. With 5 bases clipped from V and 2 bases from J, the junction kept 6 bases outside the gene matches. Germline V gene lookup returns CDR1 MNHEY and CDR2 SVGAGI. The CDR3: CASSRDRVGNQPQHF. The CDR3 coding sequence is TGTGCCAGCAGTCGTGACAGGGTGGGCAATCAGCCCCAGCATTTT.

This clone was detected only once. This chain joins TRBV28 and TRBJ1-3; D unclear. This CDR3 region has 14 residues. Per the germline V gene, CDR1 is MDHEN and CDR2 is SYDVKM. V lost 2 bases and J lost 1, with 6 bases in between. The CDR3 sequence is CASSLMGSGNTIYF. CDR3 sequence (DNA): TGTGCCAGCAGTTTAATGGGTTCTGGAAACACCATATATTTT.